This entry describes one T cell receptor (beta chain). This clone appeared a few times. What antigen it recognizes has not been identified. Within one base of it there is no much larger clone, and no base qualities were kept. CDR1 and CDR2, looked up from the germline V gene, are MNHEY and SVGAGI. After removal of 6 bases from V and 6 bases from J, the junction retains 4 bases not matched to a gene. The CDR3, cysteine through phenylalanine, is 13 amino acids long. Just CDR3 DNA is preserved here, 39 bases in frame from base 1. This sample stems from a study of blood T cell repertoires in COVID-19 (dated by TCRdb to the early 2020s). Notes on the research overall: Samples covering the acute and convalescent phases of COVID-19 were provided by collaborators in the United States, Italy and Spain. Nearly every sample came with metadata listing a de-identified subject ID, COVID-19 status, age in years and sex. Samples came from the ongoing ImmuneRACE study (first 160 participants) plus 1,254 subjects from 6 global collaborators. The dataset comprised deeply sampled blood TCRbeta repertoires from subjects exposed to, actively infected with, or recovered from COVID-19. Where HLA class I and class II types were available, the types were taken from metadata supplied by the sample provider, not from assay-based typing. The repertoires were made available in a free public database intended to serve as a resource for research on the immune response to SARS-CoV-2. The prospective study material was composed of cDNA or gDNA derived from T cells, B-cell-depleted T cells, or PBMCs. The full study reports these points: How much clinical and demographic metadata was included differed by source and by participant, and the metadata was provided uncurated.

TCRbeta CDR3 regions were amplified from genomic DNA using the immunoSEQ Assay, a bias-controlled multiplex PCR. On the study's bioinformatics: Nucleated cell counts per sample were estimated from amplification of reference gene primers within the assay. To quantify the absolute abundance of each unique TCRbeta CDR3 rearrangement, sequence reads were collapsed and filtered. For each sample, productive Simpson clonality was calculated as the square root of Simpson's diversity index across productive rearrangements. TCRdb took over this immuneACCESS table, retaining in-frame rearrangements with V and J assigned. Such tables are incomplete; in checked studies, under half of the missing clones stem from an unresolved V gene, and the remainder is unexplained. V, J and clone size derive from that table, while D and trimming were established from the DNA sequence. The sample includes around 140,000 clones, with approximately 90% observed a single time. More than 3.5% of the sample is held by the ten biggest clonotypes.

One collaborating source in Seattle enrolled patients during active infection and followed them longitudinally through the course of disease. Each collaborating institution followed its own protocols to collect whole blood in K2EDTA tubes. For TCRbeta analysis, collaborator samples were shipped as frozen whole blood, as isolated PBMCs, or as DNA extracted from either sample type. The origin of this receptor is a man aged 55-75 years with COVID-19, enrolled during active disease. The receptor chain draws on TRBV6-5 and TRBJ2-4; 8 middle bases align to TRBD1. Input material: peripheral blood. The nucleotides read TGTGCCAGCAGCCGAGGACAGGGAAACATTCAGTACTTC. The translation is CASSRGQGNIQYF.